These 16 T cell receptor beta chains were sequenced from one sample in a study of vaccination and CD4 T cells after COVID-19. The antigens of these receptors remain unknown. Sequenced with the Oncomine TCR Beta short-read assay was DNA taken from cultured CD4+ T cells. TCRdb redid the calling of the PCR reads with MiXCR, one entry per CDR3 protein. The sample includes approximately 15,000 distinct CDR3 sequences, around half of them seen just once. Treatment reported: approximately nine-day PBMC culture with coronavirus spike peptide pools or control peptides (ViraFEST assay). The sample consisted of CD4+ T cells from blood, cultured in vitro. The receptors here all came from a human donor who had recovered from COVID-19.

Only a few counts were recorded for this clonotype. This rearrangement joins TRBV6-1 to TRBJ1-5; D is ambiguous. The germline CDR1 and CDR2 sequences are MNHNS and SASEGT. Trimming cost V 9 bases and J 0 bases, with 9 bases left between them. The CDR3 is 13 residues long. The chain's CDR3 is CASKLDSNQPQHF. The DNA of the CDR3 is TGTGCCAGTAAATTGGATAGCAATCAGCCCCAGCATTTT.

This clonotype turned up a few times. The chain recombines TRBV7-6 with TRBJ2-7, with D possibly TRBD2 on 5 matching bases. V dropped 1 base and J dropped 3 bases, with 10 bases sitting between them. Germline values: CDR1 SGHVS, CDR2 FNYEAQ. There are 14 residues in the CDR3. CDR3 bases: TGTGCCAGCAGCTTAGTTACGGGGAACTACGAGCAGTACTTC. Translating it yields CASSLVTGNYEQYF.

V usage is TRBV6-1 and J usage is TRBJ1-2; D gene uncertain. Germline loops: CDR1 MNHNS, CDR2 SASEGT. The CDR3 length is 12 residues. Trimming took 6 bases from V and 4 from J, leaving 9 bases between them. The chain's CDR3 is CASRLDRYGYTF. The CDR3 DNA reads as TGTGCCAGCAGGCTGGACCGCTATGGCTACACCTTC.

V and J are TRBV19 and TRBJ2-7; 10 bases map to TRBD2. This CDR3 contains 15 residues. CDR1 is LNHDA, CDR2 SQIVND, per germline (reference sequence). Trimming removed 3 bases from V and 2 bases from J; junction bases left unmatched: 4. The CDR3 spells CASSMGLAGAYEQYF. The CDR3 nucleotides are TGTGCCAGTAGTATGGGTCTAGCGGGGGCCTACGAGCAGTACTTC.

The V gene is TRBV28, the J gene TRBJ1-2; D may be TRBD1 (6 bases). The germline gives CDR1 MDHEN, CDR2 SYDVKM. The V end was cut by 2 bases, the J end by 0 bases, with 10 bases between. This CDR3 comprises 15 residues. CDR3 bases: TGTGCCAGCAGTTTACAGGGGACGGCTAACTATGGCTACACCTTC. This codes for CASSLQGTANYGYTF.

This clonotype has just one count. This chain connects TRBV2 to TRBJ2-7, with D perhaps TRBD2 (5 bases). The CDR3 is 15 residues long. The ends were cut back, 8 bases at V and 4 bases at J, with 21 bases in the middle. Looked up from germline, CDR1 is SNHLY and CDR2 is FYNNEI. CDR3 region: CASALSPTEGYEQYF. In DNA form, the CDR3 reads TGTGCCAGCGCCTTATCTCCCACCGAGGGTTACGAGCAGTACTTC.

The CDR3 coding sequence is TGTGCCAGCAGCTCCACAAGGGGTAGCCTTGGCGGGGAGCTGTTTTTT. It specifies CASSSTRGSLGGELFF. This chain links TRBV7-2 with TRBJ2-2; a weak D match, TRBD1 (5 bases). This CDR3 region has 16 residues. Germline V gene lookup returns CDR1 SGHTA and CDR2 FQGNSA. Trimming pared 4 bases from V and 7 bases from J, leaving 19 bases between.

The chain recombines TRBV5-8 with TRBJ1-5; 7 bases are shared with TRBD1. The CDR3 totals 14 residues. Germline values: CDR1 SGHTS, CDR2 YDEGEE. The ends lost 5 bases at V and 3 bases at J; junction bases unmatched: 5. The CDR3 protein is CASSPGQYNQPQHF. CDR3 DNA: TGTGCCAGCAGTCCGGGACAGTACAATCAGCCCCAGCATTTT.

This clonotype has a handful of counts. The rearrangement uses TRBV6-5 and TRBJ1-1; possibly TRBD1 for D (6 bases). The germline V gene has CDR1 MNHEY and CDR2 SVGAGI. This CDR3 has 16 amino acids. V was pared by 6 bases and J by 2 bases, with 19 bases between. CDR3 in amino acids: CASRYGSGGANTEAFF. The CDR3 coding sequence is TGTGCCAGCAGATACGGCTCGGGGGGCGCAAACACTGAAGCTTTCTTT.

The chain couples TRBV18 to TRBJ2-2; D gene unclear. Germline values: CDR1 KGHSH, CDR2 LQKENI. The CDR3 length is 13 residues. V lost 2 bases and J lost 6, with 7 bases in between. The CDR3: CASSPDYAGELFF. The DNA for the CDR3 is TGTGCCAGCTCACCAGATTATGCCGGGGAGCTGTTTTTT.

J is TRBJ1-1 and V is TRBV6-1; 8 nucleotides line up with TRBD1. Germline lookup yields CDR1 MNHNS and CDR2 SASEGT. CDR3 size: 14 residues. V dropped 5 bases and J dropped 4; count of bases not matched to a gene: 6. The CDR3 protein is CASSRFGQGTEAFF. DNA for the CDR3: TGTGCCAGCAGTCGATTCGGACAGGGCACTGAAGCTTTCTTT.

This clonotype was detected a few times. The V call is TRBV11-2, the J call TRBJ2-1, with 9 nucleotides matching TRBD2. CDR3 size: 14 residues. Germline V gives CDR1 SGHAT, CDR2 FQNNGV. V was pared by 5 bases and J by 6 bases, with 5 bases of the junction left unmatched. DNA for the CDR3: TGTGCCAGCAGCACCCAGACTAGCGGCAATGAGCAGTTCTTC. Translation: CASSTQTSGNEQFF.

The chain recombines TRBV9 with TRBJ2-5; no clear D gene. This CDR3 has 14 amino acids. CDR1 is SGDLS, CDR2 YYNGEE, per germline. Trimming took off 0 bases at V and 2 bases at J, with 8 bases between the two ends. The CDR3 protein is CASSVGLSQETQYF. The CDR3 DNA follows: TGTGCCAGCAGCGTAGGCCTATCACAAGAGACCCAGTACTTC. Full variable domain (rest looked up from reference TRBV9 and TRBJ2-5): DSGVTQTPKHLITATGQRVTLRCSPRSGDLSVYWYQQSLDQGLQFLIQYYNGEERAKGNILERFSAQQFPDLHSELNLSSLELGDSALYFCASSVGLSQETQYFGPGTRLLVL.

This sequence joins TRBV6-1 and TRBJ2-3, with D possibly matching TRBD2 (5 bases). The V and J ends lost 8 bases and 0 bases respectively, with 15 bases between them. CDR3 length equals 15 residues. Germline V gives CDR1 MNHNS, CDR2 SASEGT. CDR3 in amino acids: CASGLLGDSTDTQYF. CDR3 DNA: TGTGCCAGCGGACTCCTCGGGGATAGCACAGATACGCAGTATTTT.

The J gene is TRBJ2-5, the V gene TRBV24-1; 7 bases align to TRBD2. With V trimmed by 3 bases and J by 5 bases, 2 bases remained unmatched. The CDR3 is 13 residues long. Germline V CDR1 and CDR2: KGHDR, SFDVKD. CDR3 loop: CATSDGGDETQYF. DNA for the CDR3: TGTGCCACCAGTGATGGGGGGGACGAGACCCAGTACTTC.

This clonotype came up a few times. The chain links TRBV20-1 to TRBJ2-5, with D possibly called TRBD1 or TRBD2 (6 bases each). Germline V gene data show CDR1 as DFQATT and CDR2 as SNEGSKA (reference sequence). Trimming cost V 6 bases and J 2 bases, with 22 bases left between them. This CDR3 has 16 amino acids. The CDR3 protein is CSATPRGALLQETQYF. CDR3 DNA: TGCAGTGCAACCCCAAGGGGGGCATTATTACAAGAGACCCAGTACTTC.